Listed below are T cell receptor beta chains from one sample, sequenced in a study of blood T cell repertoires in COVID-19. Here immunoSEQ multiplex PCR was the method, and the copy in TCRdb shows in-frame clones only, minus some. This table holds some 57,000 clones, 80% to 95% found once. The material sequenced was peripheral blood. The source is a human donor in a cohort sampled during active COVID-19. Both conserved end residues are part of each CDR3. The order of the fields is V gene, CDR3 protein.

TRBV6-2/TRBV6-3	CASSLDRGLDLGNTQYF
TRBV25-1	CATQGFSGNTIYF
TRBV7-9	CASSLGRGPDYGYTF
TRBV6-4	CASSPEGGNEQFF
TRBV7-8	CASSPNRGLGGYTF
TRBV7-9	CASSVGQGASNQPQHF
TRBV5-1	CASSLEGQGSNQPQHF
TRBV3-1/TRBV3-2	CASSPDRTSNQPQHF
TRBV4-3	CASSQRRDSNSPLHF
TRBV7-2	CASSLAGVGETQYF
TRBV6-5	CASSYRDRTNYGYTF
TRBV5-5	CASSSLLSDTQYF
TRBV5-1	CASGQGLLYEQYF
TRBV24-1	CATSAVGSSQHRGELFF
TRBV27	CASSLEGGQPQHF
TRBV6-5	CASSPLSLGDNEQFF
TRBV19	CASRDGAGANVLTF
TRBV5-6	CASNVADNYEQYF
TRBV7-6	CASSLGAPGYYGYTF
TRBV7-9	CASSLASGNTEAFF
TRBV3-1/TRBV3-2	CASSQTNTEAFF
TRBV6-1	CASSERGTEAFF
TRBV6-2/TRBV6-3	CASSSASDFSNEQFF
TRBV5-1	CASSLVGSGNTEAFF
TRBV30	CAWRTGTYNSPLHF
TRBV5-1	CASSGRWGANEKLFF
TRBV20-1	CSASRGAGGAFF
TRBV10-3	CAIRRLADTGELFF
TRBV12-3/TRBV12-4	CASSLREADTQYF
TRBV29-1	CSVGTDTQYF
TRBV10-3	CAISAGLAGGPTTGELFF
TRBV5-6	CASSIRTSGSGSPAEQYF
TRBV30	CAWSVGLEGAGTEAFF
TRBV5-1	CASSSGTGDYNEQFF
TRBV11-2	CASSLVGGFEVEQYF
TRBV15	CATSSQGAPSWANVLTF
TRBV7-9	CASSISGGYSYNEQFF
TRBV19	CASKQGYNEQFF
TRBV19	CASRGTSWNEQFF